The 16 T cell receptor beta chains presented below share a single source sample, sequenced in a study of blood T cell repertoires in COVID-19. TCRdb keeps only in-frame clones here, not all; method: immunoSEQ multiplex PCR. The table has about 310,000 clones, about nine tenths seen once; the top ten hold 1%. Sequenced input: peripheral blood. These receptors all come from a middle-aged man with active or convalescent COVID-19.

This chain uses TRBV28 with TRBJ2-5; D remains ambiguous. Germline lookup yields CDR1 MDHEN and CDR2 SYDVKM. V was cut by 2 bases and J by 2 bases, with 15 bases left in between. This CDR3 region has 16 residues. CDR3 sequence reads: CASSLNFAGSQETQYF. The CDR3 coding sequence is TGTGCCAGCAGTTTAAACTTCGCAGGATCGCAAGAGACCCAGTACTTC.

This clone came up a few times. The chain combines TRBV3-1 (or the pseudogene TRBV3-2) with TRBJ1-2; D unclear. CDR1 and CDR2 from the germline V gene are LGHDT and YNNKEL (reference sequence). The length of the CDR3 is 12 residues. The V and J ends lost 7 bases and 7 bases respectively, with 13 bases between them. The CDR3 reads CASTHGSGGYTF. CDR3 bases: TGTGCCAGCACCCACGGGTCGGGTGGCTACACCTTC.

This clone came up a few times. This chain links TRBV11-2 with TRBJ1-1; possible D gene TRBD1, 5 bases. Per germline, CDR1 SGHAT and CDR2 FQNNGV. CDR3 length: 12 amino acids. Trimming stripped 0 bases from V and 6 bases from J, with 5 bases between. CDR3 sequence reads: CASSLDRAEAFF. For the CDR3, the DNA is TGTGCCAGCAGCTTAGACAGGGCTGAAGCTTTCTTT.

The chain is built from TRBV5-1 and TRBJ2-2, with 8 positions matching TRBD1. The V segment lost 0 bases and the J segment 4 bases; nucleotides outside the gene matches: 5. Germline CDR1 is SGHRS and CDR2 is YFSETQ. The CDR3 extends over 16 amino acids. In nucleotides, the CDR3 is TGCGCCAGCAGCTTGGGGCAGGGGGCAGGCACCGGGGAGCTGTTTTTT. Encoded protein: CASSLGQGAGTGELFF.

The J gene is TRBJ1-2, the V gene TRBV13; 7 bases fit TRBD1. From germline, CDR1 is PRHDT and CDR2 FYEKMQ (reference sequence). With V trimmed by 1 base and J by 2 bases, 7 bases remained unmatched. The CDR3 has 16 amino acids. CDR3 sequence reads: CASSLEVQGMNYGYTF. The CDR3 bases are TGTGCCAGCAGCTTAGAAGTACAGGGGATGAACTATGGCTACACCTTC.

The J gene is TRBJ2-7, the V gene TRBV6-1, with D perhaps matching TRBD1 (5 bases). The germline V and J ends were trimmed by 2 bases and 4 bases, with 9 bases remaining between them. Looked up from germline, CDR1 is MNHNS and CDR2 is SASEGT. This CDR3 has 13 amino acids. The CDR3 DNA follows: TGTGCCAGCAGTGAAAAGGGGCAATACGAGCAGTACTTC. This encodes CASSEKGQYEQYF.

The chain links TRBV7-8 to TRBJ1-2; the match to TRBD1 covers 7 bases. There are 14 residues in the CDR3. V trimming: 1 base; J trimming: 6 bases; junction bases outside the gene matches: 5. The germline V gene has CDR1 SGHVS and CDR2 FQNEAQ. For the CDR3, the DNA is TGTGCCAGCAGCTTAGATCGAACAGGGGATGGCTACACCTTC. This gives the protein CASSLDRTGDGYTF.

V and J are TRBV9 and TRBJ2-3, with a tentative D call TRBD2 (6 bases). Trimming removed 0 bases at V and 0 bases at J, with 17 bases between. Germline V gene lookup returns CDR1 SGDLS and CDR2 YYNGEE. The CDR3 runs 18 residues. The CDR3 DNA sequence: TGTGCCAGCAGCGTAGGGACCCCGGGGAGGTTAAGCACAGATACGCAGTATTTT. This sequence encodes CASSVGTPGRLSTDTQYF.

The chain couples TRBV4-2 to TRBJ2-1; D remains ambiguous. Per the germline V gene, CDR1 is LGHNA and CDR2 is YNFKEQ. The CDR3 spans 17 residues. V was clipped by 0 bases and J by 3 bases, with 15 bases between them. In DNA, the CDR3 is TGTGCCAGCAGCCAAGAATCGCACCAAGCCCTCTACAATGAGCAGTTCTTC. It codes for CASSQESHQALYNEQFF.

About this clone: Other DNA sequences in this specimen translate into the identical CDR3. The V call is TRBV20-1, the J call TRBJ2-7, with 7 bases that match TRBD1. J was trimmed by 3 bases and V by 6 bases; bases with no gene match: 2. Per germline, CDR1 DFQATT and CDR2 SNEGSKA (reference sequence). The length of the CDR3 is 11 residues. The CDR3 bases are TGCAGTGCCCCAGGGGGCTACGAGCAGTACTTC. This gives the protein CSAPGGYEQYF.

The chain employs TRBV4-2 and TRBJ1-4; 8 nucleotides match TRBD1. V was clipped by 1 base and J by 7 bases; unmatched bases: 11. The CDR3 is made up of 17 amino acids. Germline-derived CDR1 and CDR2 are LGHNA and YNFKEQ. CDR3 in DNA: TGTGCCAGCAGCCAAGGGGCAGGGGGCGCGGGTGGTGAAAAACTGTTTTTT. This codes for CASSQGAGGAGGEKLFF.

The rearrangement links TRBV30 to TRBJ1-2; 9 nucleotides match TRBD1. V trimming: 0 bases; J trimming: 8 bases; junction bases outside the gene matches: 10. Germline lookup yields CDR1 GTSNPN and CDR2 SVGIG (reference sequence). The length of the CDR3 is 15 residues. Here the CDR3 reads CAWSVSGQGFRGYTF. The CDR3 region has the DNA TGTGCCTGGAGTGTTTCGGGACAGGGTTTTAGAGGCTACACCTTC.

The chain joins TRBV20-1 to TRBJ1-1; D remains ambiguous. Germline CDR1 reads DFQATT; CDR2 reads SNEGSKA (reference sequence). Trimming pared 3 bases from V and 2 bases from J, leaving 10 bases between. The CDR3 contains 13 residues. The DNA of the CDR3 is TGCAGTGCTAGTATCCCCCCAAACACTGAAGCTTTCTTT. It specifies CSASIPPNTEAFF.

Only a few counts were recorded for this clone. V usage is TRBV19 and J usage is TRBJ1-5; D call uncertain. This CDR3 contains 14 residues. V was trimmed by 7 bases and J by 2 bases, leaving 12 bases between them. Per germline, CDR1 LNHDA and CDR2 SQIVND (reference sequence). CDR3 sequence reads: CASTPPRGNQPQHF. Written as DNA, the CDR3 is TGTGCCAGTACCCCCCCACGGGGCAATCAGCCCCAGCATTTT.

The V and J genes are TRBV6-1 and TRBJ2-3; weak D call: TRBD1 (5 bases). This CDR3 has 15 amino acids. Trimming left V 2 bases short and J 7 bases short, with 16 bases between. Germline CDR1 and CDR2: MNHNS and SASEGT. The CDR3 loop reads CASSEILQGGNTQYF. CDR3 coding DNA: TGTGCCAGCAGTGAAATATTGCAGGGCGGAAATACGCAGTATTTT.

V gene TRBV7-9 combines with J gene TRBJ1-2, with 9 bases lining up with TRBD1. Germline trimming cut 4 bases from V and 2 bases from J; bases unmatched to any gene: 8. Germline V CDR1 and CDR2: SEHNR, FQNEAQ (reference sequence). This CDR3 has 16 residues. The CDR3 nucleotides are TGTGCCAGCAGCTCAACAGGGACAGGGTACAACTATGGCTACACCTTC. This codes for CASSSTGTGYNYGYTF.